The TCR beta chain under discussion was sequenced for a study of blood T cell repertoires in COVID-19. Turning to the study itself: T cells, B-cell-depleted T cells, or PBMCs provided the cDNA or gDNA that served as material.

The participants were between roughly 18 and 100 years old and came from some 23 US areas. During the 2 weeks before they entered the study, exposed participants had met someone with a PCR-confirmed or clinician-diagnosed COVID-19 case. This table comes from immunoSEQ multiplex PCR, and its TCRdb copy is limited to in-frame clones, with some not included. The table includes 200,000 to 250,000 clones, under 90% detected once. Of note for this clone: One end of the junction fails to match germline, which may point to a read error. The sample has other DNA sequences that encode this CDR3 too.

Germline values: CDR1 SGDLS, CDR2 YYNGEE. The CDR3 covers 16 residues. This sequence joins TRBV9 and TRBJ1-6; TRBD1 aligns across 8 bases. Sequencing was done on a sample of PBMCs or T cells enriched from blood (not recorded which). This clonotype was sampled from a woman aged 45-65 years who had been exposed to COVID-19. CDR3 DNA: TGTGCCAGTAGCGTAGATCCGACAGGGGCTAATTCACCCCTCCACTTT. It specifies CASSVDPTGANSPLHF.